Below, one T cell receptor (beta chain) is given with its context. One end of the junction does not line up with germline, which may come from a read error. CDR1 SGHDN and CDR2 FVKESK come from the germline V gene. This CDR3 spans 13 amino acids. A modified ARM-PCR protocol with three rounds of nested PCR amplified TCRbeta. TCRdb processed the multiplex PCR reads anew with MiXCR; each CDR3 protein has one entry. The top ten hold more than 40% of the sample, which has 60,000 to 85,000 distinct CDR3 sequences, more than 75% seen once. The template was RNA from unsorted bulk tissue. More than 3 cm separated this lung sample from the edge of the tumor. This entry belongs to a study of tumor and adjacent non-tumor tissue in lung cancer.

The sequenced sample was distant non-tumor lung tissue. The sequence came from a man aged 55 to 70 with non-small cell lung cancer. The chain employs TRBV14 and TRBJ2-5; no clear D gene. The CDR3 DNA reads as TGTGCCAGCAGCCGGGCAGACCAAGTGACCCAGTACTTT. Encoded protein: CASSRADQVTQYF.